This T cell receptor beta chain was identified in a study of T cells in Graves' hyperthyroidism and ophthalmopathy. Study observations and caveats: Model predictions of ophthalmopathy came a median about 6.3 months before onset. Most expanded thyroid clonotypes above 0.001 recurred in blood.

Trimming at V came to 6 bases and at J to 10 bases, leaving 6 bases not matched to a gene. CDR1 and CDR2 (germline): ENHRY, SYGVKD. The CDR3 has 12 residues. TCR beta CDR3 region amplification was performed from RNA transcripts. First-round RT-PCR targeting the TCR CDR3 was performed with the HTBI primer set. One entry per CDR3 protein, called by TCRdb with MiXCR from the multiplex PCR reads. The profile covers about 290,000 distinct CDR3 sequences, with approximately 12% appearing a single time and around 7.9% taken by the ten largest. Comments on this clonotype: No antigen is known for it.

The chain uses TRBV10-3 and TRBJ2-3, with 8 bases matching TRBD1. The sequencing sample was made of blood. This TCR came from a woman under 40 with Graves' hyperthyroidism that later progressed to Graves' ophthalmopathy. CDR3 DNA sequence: TGTGCCATCAGCGGGACAGGCGATGCGCAGTATTTT. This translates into CAISGTGDAQYF.